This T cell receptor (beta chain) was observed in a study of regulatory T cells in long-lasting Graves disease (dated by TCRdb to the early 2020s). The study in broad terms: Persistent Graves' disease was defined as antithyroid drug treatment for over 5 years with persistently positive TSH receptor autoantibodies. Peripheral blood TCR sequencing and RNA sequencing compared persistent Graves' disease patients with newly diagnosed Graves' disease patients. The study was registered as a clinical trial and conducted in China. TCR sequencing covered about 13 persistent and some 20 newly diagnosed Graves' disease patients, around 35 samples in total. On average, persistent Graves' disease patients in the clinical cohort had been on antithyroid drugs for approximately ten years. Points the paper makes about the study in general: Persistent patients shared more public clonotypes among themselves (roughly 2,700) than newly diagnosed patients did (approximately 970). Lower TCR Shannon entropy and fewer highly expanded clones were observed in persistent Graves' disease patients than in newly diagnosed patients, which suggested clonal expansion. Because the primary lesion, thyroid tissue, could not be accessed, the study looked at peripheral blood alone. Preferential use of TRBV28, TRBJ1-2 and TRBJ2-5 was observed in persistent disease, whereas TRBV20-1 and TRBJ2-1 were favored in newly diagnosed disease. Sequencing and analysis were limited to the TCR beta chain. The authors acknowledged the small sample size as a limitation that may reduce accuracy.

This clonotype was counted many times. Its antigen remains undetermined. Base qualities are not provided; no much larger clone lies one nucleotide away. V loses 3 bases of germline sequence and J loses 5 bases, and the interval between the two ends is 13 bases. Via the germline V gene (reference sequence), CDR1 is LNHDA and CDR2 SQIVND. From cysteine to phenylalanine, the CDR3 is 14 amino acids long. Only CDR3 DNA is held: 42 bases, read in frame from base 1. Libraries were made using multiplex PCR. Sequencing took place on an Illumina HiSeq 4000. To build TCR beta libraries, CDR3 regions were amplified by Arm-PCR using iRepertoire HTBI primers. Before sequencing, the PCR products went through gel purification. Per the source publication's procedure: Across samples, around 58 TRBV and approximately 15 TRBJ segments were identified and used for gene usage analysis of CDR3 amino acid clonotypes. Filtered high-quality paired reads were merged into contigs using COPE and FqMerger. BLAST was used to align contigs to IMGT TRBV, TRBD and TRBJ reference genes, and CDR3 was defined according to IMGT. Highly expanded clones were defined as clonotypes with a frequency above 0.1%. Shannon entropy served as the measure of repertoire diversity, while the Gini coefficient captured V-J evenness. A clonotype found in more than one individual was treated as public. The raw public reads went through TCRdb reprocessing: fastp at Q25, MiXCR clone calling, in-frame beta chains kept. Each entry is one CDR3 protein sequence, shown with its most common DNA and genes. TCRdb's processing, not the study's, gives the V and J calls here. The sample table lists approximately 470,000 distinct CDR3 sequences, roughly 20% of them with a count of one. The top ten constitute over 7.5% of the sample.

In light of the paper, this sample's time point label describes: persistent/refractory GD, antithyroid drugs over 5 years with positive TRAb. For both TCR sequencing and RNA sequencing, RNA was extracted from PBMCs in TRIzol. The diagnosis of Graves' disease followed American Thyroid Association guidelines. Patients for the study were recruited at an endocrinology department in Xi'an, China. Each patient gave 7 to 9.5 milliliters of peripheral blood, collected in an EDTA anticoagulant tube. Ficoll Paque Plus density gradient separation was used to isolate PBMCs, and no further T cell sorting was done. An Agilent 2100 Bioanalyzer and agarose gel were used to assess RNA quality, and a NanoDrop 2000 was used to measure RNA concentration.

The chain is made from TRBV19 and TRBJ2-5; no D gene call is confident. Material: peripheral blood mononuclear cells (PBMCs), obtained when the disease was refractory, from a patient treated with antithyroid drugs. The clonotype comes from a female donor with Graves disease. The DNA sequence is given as TGTGCCAGTAGTATCGGTGTGCTGATGGAGACCCAGTACTTC. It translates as CASSIGVLMETQYF. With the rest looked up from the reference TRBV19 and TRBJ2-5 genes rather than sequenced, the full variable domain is DGGITQSPKYLFRKEGQNVTLSCEQNLNHDAMYWYRQDPGQGLRLIYYSQIVNDFQKGDIAEGYSVSREKKESFPLTVTSAQKNPTAFYLCASSIGVLMETQYFGPGTRLLVL.